This paragraph reports one T cell receptor beta chain. Its matching antigen is unknown. Germline V CDR1 and CDR2: SGDLS, YYNGEE. Trimming at V came to 3 bases and at J to 3 bases, leaving 8 bases not matched to a gene. This CDR3 is 16 amino acids long. The data are from a study of STAT5B mutations in CD4+ large granular lymphocyte leukemia. This was a survey-level run. Sequenced by immunoSEQ multiplex PCR; TCRdb stores in-frame clones only, minus some. This sample has tens of thousands of clones, with roughly 80% found just once. Study results and limitations: Higher CD4+ than CD8+ T-LGLL clonality might reflect small sample size. Compared with healthy controls (2/35), patient top clones favored TRBV06 (8/27).

The genes are TRBV9 and TRBJ2-3; 9 bases map to TRBD1. Specimen: CD4+ T cells from blood buffy coats. The receptor was isolated from a human donor in good health. The DNA for the CDR3 is TGTGCCAGCAGCGCAGGGGGGACAGGGAGGACAGATACGCAGTATTTT. Translating it yields CASSAGGTGRTDTQYF.